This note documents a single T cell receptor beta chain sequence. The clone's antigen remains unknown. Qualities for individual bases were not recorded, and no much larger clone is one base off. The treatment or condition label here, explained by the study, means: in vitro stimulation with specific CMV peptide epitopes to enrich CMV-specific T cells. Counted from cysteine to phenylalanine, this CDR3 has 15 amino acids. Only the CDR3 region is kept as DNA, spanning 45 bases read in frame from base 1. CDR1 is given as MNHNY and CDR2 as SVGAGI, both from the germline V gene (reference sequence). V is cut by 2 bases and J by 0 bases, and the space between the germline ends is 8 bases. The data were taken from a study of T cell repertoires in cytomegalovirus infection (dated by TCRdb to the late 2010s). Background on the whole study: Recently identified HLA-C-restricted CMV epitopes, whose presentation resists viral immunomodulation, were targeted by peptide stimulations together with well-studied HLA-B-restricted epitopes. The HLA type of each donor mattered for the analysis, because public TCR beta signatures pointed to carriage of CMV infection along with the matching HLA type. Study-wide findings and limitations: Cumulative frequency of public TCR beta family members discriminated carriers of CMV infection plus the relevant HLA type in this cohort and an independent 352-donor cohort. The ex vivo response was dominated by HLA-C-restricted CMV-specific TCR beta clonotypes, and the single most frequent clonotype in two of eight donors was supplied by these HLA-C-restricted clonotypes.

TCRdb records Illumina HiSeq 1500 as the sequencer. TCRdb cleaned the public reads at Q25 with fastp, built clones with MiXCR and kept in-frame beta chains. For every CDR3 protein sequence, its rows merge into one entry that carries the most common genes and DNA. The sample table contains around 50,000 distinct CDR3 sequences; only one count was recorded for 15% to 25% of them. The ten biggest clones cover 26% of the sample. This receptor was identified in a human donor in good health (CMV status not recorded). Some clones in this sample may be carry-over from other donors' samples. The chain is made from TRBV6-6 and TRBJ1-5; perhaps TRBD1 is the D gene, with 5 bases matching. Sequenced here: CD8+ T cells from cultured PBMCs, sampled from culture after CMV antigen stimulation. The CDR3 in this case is CASSYGGYSNQPQHF. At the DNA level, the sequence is TGTGCCAGCAGTTACGGGGGATATAGCAATCAGCCCCAGCATTTT.